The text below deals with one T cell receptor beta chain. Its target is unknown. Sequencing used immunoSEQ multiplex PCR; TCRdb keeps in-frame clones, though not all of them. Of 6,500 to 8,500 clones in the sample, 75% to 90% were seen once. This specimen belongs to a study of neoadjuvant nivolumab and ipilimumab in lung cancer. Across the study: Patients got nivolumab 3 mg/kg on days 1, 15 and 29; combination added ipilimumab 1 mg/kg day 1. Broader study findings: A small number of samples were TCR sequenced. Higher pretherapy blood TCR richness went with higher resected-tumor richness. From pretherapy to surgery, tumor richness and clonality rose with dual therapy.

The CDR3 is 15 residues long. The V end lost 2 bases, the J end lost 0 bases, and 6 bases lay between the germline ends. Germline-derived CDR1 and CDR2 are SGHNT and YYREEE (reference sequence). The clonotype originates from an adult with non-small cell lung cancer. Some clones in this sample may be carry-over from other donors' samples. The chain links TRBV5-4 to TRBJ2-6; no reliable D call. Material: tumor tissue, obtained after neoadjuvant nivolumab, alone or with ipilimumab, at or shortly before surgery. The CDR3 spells CASSFPSSGANVLTF. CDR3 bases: TGTGCCAGCAGCTTTCCGAGCTCTGGGGCCAACGTCCTGACTTTC.